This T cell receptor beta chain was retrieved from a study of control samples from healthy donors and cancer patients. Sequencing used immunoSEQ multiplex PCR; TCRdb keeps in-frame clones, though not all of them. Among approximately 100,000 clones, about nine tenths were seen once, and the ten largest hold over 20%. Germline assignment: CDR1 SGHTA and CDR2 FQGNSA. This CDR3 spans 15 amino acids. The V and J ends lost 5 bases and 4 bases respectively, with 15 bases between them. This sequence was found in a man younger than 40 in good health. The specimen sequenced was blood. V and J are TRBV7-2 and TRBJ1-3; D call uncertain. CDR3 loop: CASSQMTPRGNTIYF. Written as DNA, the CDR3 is TGTGCCAGCAGCCAGATGACCCCGAGGGGAAACACCATATATTTT.